Shown below are 17 T cell receptor beta chains from a single sample sequenced in a study of shared clonotypes between healthy human individuals (TCRdb year 2020). The library was produced with the immunoSEQ multiplex PCR assay. Here the immuneACCESS table is served through TCRdb, limited to in-frame sequences with V and J called. Missing clones are a known gap in these copies; in checked studies unresolved V genes cover under half, and the rest lacks a known reason. The sample data list roughly 2 million clones, and roughly 96% of these were observed just once. The ten largest clones represent 0.13% of the sample. Input material: naive CD4+ T cells sorted from blood. Interpreted using the paper, the cell subset or site label stands for: CD45RA+ positively selected. The receptors were gathered from a young man in good health.

The V and J genes are TRBV7-2 and TRBJ1-6; no definite D call. This CDR3 is built from 11 residues. The V gene's germline CDR1 is SGHTA and CDR2 FQGNSA. V was clipped by 4 bases and J by 10 bases, with 5 bases between them. CDR3 in DNA: TGTGCCAGCAGCTACGGGTCACCCCTCCACTTT. This encodes CASSYGSPLHF.

The rearrangement links TRBV30 to TRBJ2-7; the match to TRBD2 covers 10 bases. The V segment lost 6 bases and the J segment 1 base; nucleotides outside the gene matches: 3. Germline lookup yields CDR1 GTSNPN and CDR2 SVGIG (reference sequence). The CDR3 covers 13 residues. The CDR3 sequence is CACLAGVSYEQYF. In DNA form, the CDR3 reads TGTGCCTGTCTAGCGGGGGTATCCTACGAGCAGTACTTC.

The CDR3 nucleotides read TGTGCCAGTAGTACCCAGGGACAGACGCGGGGAGCTTTCTTT. Protein sequence: CASSTQGQTRGAFF. The chain recombines TRBV19 with TRBJ1-1; TRBD1 aligns across 7 bases. Germline V CDR1 and CDR2: LNHDA, SQIVND (reference sequence). The CDR3 runs to 14 residues. The ends lost 4 bases at V and 10 bases at J; junction bases unmatched: 12.

CDR3 sequence: CASSPSGPAGVEQYF. In DNA form, the CDR3 reads TGTGCCAGCTCACCATCCGGGCCTGCCGGAGTCGAGCAGTACTTC. The V gene is TRBV18, the J gene TRBJ2-7; D unclear. This CDR3 region has 15 residues. Germline lookup yields CDR1 KGHSH and CDR2 LQKENI. Trimming removed 2 bases from V and 6 bases from J, with 17 bases in between.

V usage is TRBV11-2 and J usage is TRBJ2-7; no firm D call. The CDR3 contains 16 residues. The V end lost 1 base, the J end lost 1 base, and 14 bases lay between the germline ends. Germline loops: CDR1 SGHAT, CDR2 FQNNGV. The CDR3 nucleotides are TGTGCCAGCAGCTTAGTAGGTAGTAAGATTTCCTACGAGCAGTACTTC. Translated, it gives CASSLVGSKISYEQYF.

The chain recombines TRBV6-1 with TRBJ1-1, with a possible D match to TRBD1 (5 bases). CDR3 size: 14 residues. CDR1 is MNHNS, CDR2 SASEGT, per germline. Trimming left V 6 bases short and J 0 bases short, with 11 bases between. The CDR3: CASRIRGLNTEAFF. CDR3 DNA sequence: TGTGCCAGCAGAATTAGGGGACTGAACACTGAAGCTTTCTTT.

This chain links TRBV4-1 with TRBJ2-1, with TRBD2 matching 7 bases. The CDR3 loop spans 15 amino acids. Germline V CDR1 and CDR2: MGHRA, YSYEKL. V dropped 1 base and J dropped 6; count of bases not matched to a gene: 6. CDR3 bases: TGCGCCAGCAGCCAAGCAGGACTAGGCTCCAATGAGCAGTTCTTC. Residues: CASSQAGLGSNEQFF.

The chain has TRBV6-1 and TRBJ2-5; TRBD1 is a possible D gene (5 bases). CDR3 length: 13 residues. Germline V gives CDR1 MNHNS, CDR2 SASEGT. V shed 1 base and J shed 8 bases, with 11 bases lying between them. The CDR3 nucleotides are TGTGCCAGCAGTGAAGACGCAGGGAACACCCAGTACTTC. Translating it yields CASSEDAGNTQYF.

As concerns this clone: The germline gene is not matched at one end of the junction; a read error may be the cause. The chain couples TRBV6-6 to TRBJ2-1; 10 nucleotides match TRBD2. The length of the CDR3 is 15 residues. CDR1 is MNHNY, CDR2 SVGAGI, per germline (reference sequence). Here the CDR3 reads CASSDSSGRYNEQFF. CDR3 coding DNA: TGTGCCAGCAGTGACTCTAGCGGGAGATACAATGAGCAGTTCTTC.

This clone was observed a handful of times. Here the CDR3 reads CASSQTGELFF. The CDR3 DNA is TGTGCCAGCAGCCAAACCGGGGAGCTGTTTTTT. The chain employs TRBV7-9 and TRBJ2-2, with D hard to call. Trimming shortened V by 5 bases and J by 5 bases, and 3 bases separated the two germline ends. The CDR3 totals 11 residues. Per the germline V gene, CDR1 is SEHNR and CDR2 is FQNEAQ (reference sequence). Combining the CDR3 with reference TRBV7-9 and TRBJ2-2 gives the whole variable domain DTGVSQNPRHKITKRGQNVTFRCDPISEHNRLYWYRQTLGQGPEFLTYFQNEAQLEKSRLLSDRFSAERPKGSFSTLEIQRTEQGDSAMYLCASSQTGELFFGEGSRLTVL.

V gene TRBV5-4 combines with J gene TRBJ1-4; 7 bases match TRBD1. In germline, CDR1 is SGHNT, CDR2 YYREEE (reference sequence). There are 14 residues in the CDR3. The junction had 4 bases not matched to a gene; V was cut back by 4 bases and J by 4 bases. The CDR3 sequence: CASSLGQINEKLFF. CDR3 DNA sequence: TGTGCCAGCAGCCTGGGACAGATTAATGAAAAACTGTTTTTT.

V usage is TRBV5-1 and J usage is TRBJ2-3; D is unresolved. Trimming pared 0 bases from V and 3 bases from J, leaving 14 bases between. The length of the CDR3 is 16 residues. In germline, CDR1 is SGHRS, CDR2 YFSETQ. CDR3 sequence reads: CASSLAGPEYTDTQYF. CDR3 coding DNA: TGCGCCAGCAGCTTGGCCGGCCCGGAATATACAGATACGCAGTATTTT.

This rearrangement joins TRBV21-1 to TRBJ1-1. TRBV21-1 is described as a pseudogene. This CDR3 region has 12 residues. CDR3 protein: CASSESGRGIFF. CDR3 coding DNA: TGTGCCAGCAGCGAGTCTGGCCGGGGGATATTCTTT.

The chain couples TRBV14 to TRBJ2-7, with TRBD1 matching 10 bases. Germline-derived CDR1 and CDR2 are SGHDN and FVKESK. The V and J ends lost 4 bases and 5 bases, in that order; junction bases with no gene match: 5. This CDR3 contains 14 residues. The CDR3 loop reads CASSPDRGLHEQYF. The CDR3 coding sequence is TGTGCCAGCAGCCCCGACAGGGGGCTGCACGAGCAGTACTTC.

DNA for the CDR3: TGTGCCAGCAGCCACCTCAGGGATGGCTCCTACGAGCAGTACTTC. Residues: CASSHLRDGSYEQYF. This chain links TRBV6-5 with TRBJ2-7; a weak D match, TRBD1 (5 bases). CDR3 size: 15 residues. The V gene's germline CDR1 is MNHEY and CDR2 SVGAGI. Trimming shortened V by 6 bases and J by 0 bases, and 15 bases separated the two germline ends.

This clone was observed a few times. This rearrangement joins TRBV5-4 to TRBJ2-7, with 9 bases that match TRBD2. Germline V gene data show CDR1 as SGHNT and CDR2 as YYREEE (reference sequence). The J segment lost 7 bases and the V segment lost 3 bases, leaving 8 bases of the junction unmatched. This CDR3 is built from 14 residues. The DNA of the CDR3 is TGTGCCAGCAGCTCCCTAGCGGGGCAGGGGGAGCAGTACTTC. It translates to CASSSLAGQGEQYF.

The chain couples TRBV30 to TRBJ2-7; 7 positions agree with TRBD1. The germline V gene has CDR1 GTSNPN and CDR2 SVGIG (reference sequence). The CDR3 has 12 residues. V was clipped by 6 bases and J by 6 bases; unmatched bases: 8. The CDR3 reads CACSRQGPEQYF. The CDR3 nucleotides read TGTGCCTGCTCGAGACAGGGTCCCGAGCAGTACTTC.